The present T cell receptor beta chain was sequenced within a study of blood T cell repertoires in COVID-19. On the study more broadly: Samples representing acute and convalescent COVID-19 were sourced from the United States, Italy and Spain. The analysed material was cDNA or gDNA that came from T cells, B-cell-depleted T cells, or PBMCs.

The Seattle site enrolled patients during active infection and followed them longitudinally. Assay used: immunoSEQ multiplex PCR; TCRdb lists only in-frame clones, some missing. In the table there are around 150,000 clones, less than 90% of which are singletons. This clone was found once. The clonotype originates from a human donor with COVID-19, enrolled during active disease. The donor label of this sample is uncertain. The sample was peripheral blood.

The CDR3, as DNA: TGTGCCAGCTCACCCAGACAGGGAAGGGAATCACCCCTCCACTTT. Translating gives CASSPRQGRESPLHF. V is TRBV18 and J is TRBJ1-6; 7 bases align to TRBD1. The germline V gene has CDR1 KGHSH and CDR2 LQKENI. Trimming removed 3 bases from V and 10 bases from J; junction bases left unmatched: 9. The CDR3 has 15 amino acids.